These 21 T cell receptor beta chains came from one sample sequenced in a study of blood T cell repertoires in COVID-19. Some clones are missing from TCRdb's copy, which holds only in-frame ones; the method was immunoSEQ multiplex PCR. The table includes some 150,000 clones, about 86% detected once. The material sequenced was PBMCs or T cells enriched from blood (not recorded which). All receptors come from a woman aged 50 to 60 in a cohort exposed to, infected with or recovered from COVID-19 (not recorded which).

This chain joins TRBV5-1 and TRBJ1-3, with TRBD1 matching 7 bases. With V trimmed by 4 bases and J by 0 bases, 4 bases remained unmatched. Germline CDR1 SGHRS, CDR2 YFSETQ. This CDR3 has 15 amino acids. The CDR3 DNA is TGCGCCAGCAGCGGGGACAGAAGCTCTGGAAACACCATATATTTT. This sequence encodes CASSGDRSSGNTIYF. Full variable domain (missing parts from reference TRBV5-1 and TRBJ1-3): KAGVTQTPRYLIKTRGQQVTLSCSPISGHRSVSWYQQTPGQGLQFLFEYFSETQRNKGNFPGRFSGRQFSNSRSEMNVSTLELGDSALYLCASSGDRSSGNTIYFGEGSWLTVV.

The J gene is TRBJ2-3, the V gene TRBV27; D might be TRBD2 (6 bases). The CDR3 runs to 15 residues. Germline V CDR1 and CDR2: MNHEY, SMNVEV (reference sequence). Trimming pared 5 bases from V and 1 base from J, leaving 13 bases between. CDR3 coding DNA: TGTGCCAGCAGTAGCCGGGACTTAGGCACAGATACGCAGTATTTT. It translates to CASSSRDLGTDTQYF.

This chain connects TRBV2 to TRBJ2-7; the D gene is possibly TRBD1 (6 bases). The CDR3 is 12 amino acids. Germline V gene lookup returns CDR1 SNHLY and CDR2 FYNNEI. The ends were cut back, 9 bases at V and 6 bases at J, with 15 bases in the middle. CDR3 sequence reads: CASHRVVAEQYF. The DNA of the CDR3 is TGTGCCAGTCACAGGGTGGTTGCCGAGCAGTACTTC.

As regards this clone: The same CDR3 can be traced to other DNA sequences in this sample. The chain couples TRBV5-4 to TRBJ2-2; D ambiguous. The V gene's germline CDR1 is SGHNT and CDR2 YYREEE (reference sequence). The CDR3 consists of 13 residues. V was shortened by 0 bases and J by 5 bases, with 5 bases between the two germline ends. CDR3 DNA: TGTGCCAGCAGCTTGGCGAGAACCGGGGAGCTGTTTTTT. Encoded protein: CASSLARTGELFF. Full variable domain (outside the CDR3, taken from reference TRBV5-4 and TRBJ2-2): ETGVTQSPTHLIKTRGQQVTLRCSSQSGHNTVSWYQQALGQGPQFIFQYYREEENGRGNFPPRFSGLQFPNYSSELNVNALELDDSALYLCASSLARTGELFFGEGSRLTVL.

V gene TRBV15 combines with J gene TRBJ2-2; D uncertain. CDR1 and CDR2 (germline): LNHNV, YYDKDF (reference sequence). This CDR3 has 15 residues. The V and J ends lost 1 base and 4 bases respectively, with 10 bases between them. CDR3 sequence reads: CATSRGRQVTGELFF. CDR3 sequence (DNA): TGTGCCACCAGCAGAGGACGGCAGGTCACCGGGGAGCTGTTTTTT. Based on the CDR3 plus reference TRBV15 and TRBJ2-2, the full variable domain is DAMVIQNPRYQVTQFGKPVTLSCSQTLNHNVMYWYQQKSSQAPKLLFHYYDKDFNNEADTPDNFQSRRPNTSFCFLDIRSPGLGDTAMYLCATSRGRQVTGELFFGEGSRLTVL.

The CDR3 loop is CASSQSRTGDTEQFF. The CDR3 DNA is TGTGCCAGCAGCCAATCCAGGACAGGGGATACCGAGCAGTTCTTC. The J gene is TRBJ2-1, the V gene TRBV3-1 (or the pseudogene TRBV3-2), with 9 bases lining up with TRBD1. The CDR3 is 15 residues long. CDR1 is LGHDT and CDR2 is YNNKEL in the germline V gene (reference sequence). With 2 bases clipped from V and 10 bases from J, the junction kept 9 bases outside the gene matches.

This clone was recorded only once. For the CDR3, the DNA is TGTGCCAGCAGCCCCCCCCAGGGGGATACGCAGTATTTT. Its protein product is CASSPPQGDTQYF. The V call is TRBV5-4, the J call TRBJ2-3, with TRBD1 as a possible D gene (6 bases). Germline CDR1 reads SGHNT; CDR2 reads YYREEE (reference sequence). The CDR3 length is 13 residues. V lost 4 bases to trimming and J lost 6 bases, with 12 bases between them.

The chain links TRBV2 to TRBJ2-3; TRBD2 agrees at 11 bases. The J segment lost 6 bases and the V segment lost 5 bases, leaving 4 bases of the junction unmatched. This CDR3 spans 14 amino acids. The V gene's germline CDR1 is SNHLY and CDR2 FYNNEI. The CDR3 here is CASSRTSGLDTQYF. CDR3 coding DNA: TGTGCCAGCAGTCGGACTAGCGGGCTGGATACGCAGTATTTT.

The rearrangement uses TRBV4-1 and TRBJ2-5; 10 nucleotides align to TRBD2. CDR3 length equals 17 residues. Trimming cost V 1 base and J 4 bases; bases outside gene matches: 9. Germline CDR1 and CDR2: MGHRA and YSYEKL. CDR3 in amino acids: CASSQVGLAGVAETQYF. CDR3 bases: TGCGCCAGCAGCCAAGTTGGGCTAGCGGGAGTGGCAGAGACCCAGTACTTC.

V is TRBV5-6 and J is TRBJ2-2; TRBD1 is a possible D gene (6 bases). With 0 bases removed from V and 5 bases from J, the gap between germline ends came to 11 bases. The length of the CDR3 is 15 residues. Germline values: CDR1 SGHDT, CDR2 YYEEEE. The CDR3 DNA reads TGTGCCAGCAGCTTGGAAGGGGGATGGACCGGGGAGCTGTTTTTT. Amino acids: CASSLEGGWTGELFF.

This clone appeared once. The chain is built from TRBV29-1 and TRBJ1-2, with no clear D. This CDR3 region has 12 residues. The ends were cut back, 3 bases at V and 4 bases at J, with 9 bases in the middle. The germline V gene encodes CDR1 SQVTM and CDR2 ANQGSEA. CDR3 region: CSVEATGYGYTF. CDR3 coding DNA: TGCAGCGTTGAGGCCACGGGCTATGGCTACACCTTC.

The rearrangement joins TRBV29-1 to TRBJ1-5; perhaps TRBD1 as D (6 bases). Trimming pared 4 bases from V and 3 bases from J, leaving 10 bases between. The CDR3 covers 13 residues. Germline V gene lookup returns CDR1 SQVTM and CDR2 ANQGSEA. This CDR3 reads CSVAGANNQPQHF. CDR3 nucleotides: TGCAGCGTTGCAGGGGCCAACAATCAGCCCCAGCATTTT.

The rearrangement uses TRBV5-1 and TRBJ2-1, with 7 positions matching TRBD1. V shed 3 bases and J 5 bases; nucleotides not matched to a gene: 14. The CDR3 contains 17 residues. The V gene's germline CDR1 is SGHRS and CDR2 YFSETQ. This CDR3 is CASSWGSQGNNHNEQFF. In nucleotides, the CDR3 is TGCGCCAGCAGCTGGGGGTCACAGGGGAATAACCACAATGAGCAGTTCTTC.

This clone was picked up one time. The rearrangement uses TRBV7-2 and TRBJ2-7; 7 bases map to TRBD2. Germline V gene sequence: CDR1 SGHTA, CDR2 FQGNSA. Trimming at V came to 5 bases and at J to 2 bases, leaving 6 bases not matched to a gene. This CDR3 is 14 amino acids long. Here the CDR3 reads CASSPGGLTYEQYF. The CDR3 DNA reads TGTGCCAGCAGCCCGGGGGGACTAACCTACGAGCAGTACTTC.

This clone was detected only a few times. The chain is built from TRBV6-5 and TRBJ2-7; tentative D call: TRBD2 (5 bases). The germline CDR1 and CDR2 sequences are MNHEY and SVGAGI. The CDR3 is made up of 15 amino acids. The V gene lost 6 bases and the J gene lost 0 bases, with 15 bases spanning the gap. This CDR3 is CASRLAADFSYEQYF. DNA of the CDR3: TGTGCCAGCAGGCTAGCCGCCGACTTCTCCTACGAGCAGTACTTC.

The V gene is TRBV6-5, the J gene TRBJ2-1; possibly TRBD1 for D (5 bases). Per germline, CDR1 MNHEY and CDR2 SVGAGI. Trimming shortened V by 11 bases and J by 5 bases, and 13 bases separated the two germline ends. This CDR3 has 12 residues. For the CDR3, the DNA is TGTGCCGTAGGGGATTTGAACAATGAGCAGTTCTTC. Translated: CAVGDLNNEQFF.

The rearrangement uses TRBV13 and TRBJ2-5; TRBD1 matches 10 bases. With V trimmed by 1 base and J by 5 bases, 4 bases remained unmatched. This CDR3 contains 15 residues. Looked up from germline, CDR1 is PRHDT and CDR2 is FYEKMQ (reference sequence). CDR3 residues: CASSLVGTGEETQYF. CDR3 nucleotides: TGTGCCAGCAGCTTAGTCGGGACAGGGGAGGAGACCCAGTACTTC.

The chain has TRBV7-8 and TRBJ2-5; TRBD1 matches 7 bases. The CDR3 consists of 16 residues. Germline CDR1 is SGHVS and CDR2 is FQNEAQ. V was clipped by 1 base and J by 5 bases; unmatched bases: 10. In DNA, the CDR3 is TGTGCCAGCAGCTTAGGGACCCGACAGGGATGGGAGACCCAGTACTTC. The encoded protein is CASSLGTRQGWETQYF.

The chain is built from TRBV14 and TRBJ1-2; D possibly corresponds to TRBD1 (5 bases). Trimming took off 5 bases at V and 2 bases at J, with 9 bases between the two ends. Per the germline V gene, CDR1 is SGHDN and CDR2 is FVKESK. The CDR3 loop spans 13 amino acids. The CDR3, as DNA: TGTGCCAGCAGCATGGGACTGAACTATGGCTACACCTTC. This codes for CASSMGLNYGYTF.

The V and J genes are TRBV7-2 and TRBJ2-1; D perhaps matches TRBD2 (5 bases). This CDR3 is 13 amino acids long. Trimming shortened V by 3 bases and J by 12 bases, and 15 bases separated the two germline ends. Germline V CDR1 and CDR2: SGHTA, FQGNSA. The CDR3 region is CASSFPGVLPQFF. The CDR3 DNA reads TGTGCCAGCAGCTTTCCCGGGGTTTTACCGCAGTTCTTC.

The V and J genes are TRBV11-2 and TRBJ1-6; weak D call: TRBD1 (5 bases). This CDR3 spans 14 amino acids. The germline CDR1 and CDR2 sequences are SGHAT and FQNNGV. The V and J ends lost 2 bases and 10 bases respectively, with 12 bases between them. DNA of the CDR3: TGTGCCAGCAGCTTACAGGGAAGCCGGTCACCCCTCCACTTT. It yields the protein CASSLQGSRSPLHF.